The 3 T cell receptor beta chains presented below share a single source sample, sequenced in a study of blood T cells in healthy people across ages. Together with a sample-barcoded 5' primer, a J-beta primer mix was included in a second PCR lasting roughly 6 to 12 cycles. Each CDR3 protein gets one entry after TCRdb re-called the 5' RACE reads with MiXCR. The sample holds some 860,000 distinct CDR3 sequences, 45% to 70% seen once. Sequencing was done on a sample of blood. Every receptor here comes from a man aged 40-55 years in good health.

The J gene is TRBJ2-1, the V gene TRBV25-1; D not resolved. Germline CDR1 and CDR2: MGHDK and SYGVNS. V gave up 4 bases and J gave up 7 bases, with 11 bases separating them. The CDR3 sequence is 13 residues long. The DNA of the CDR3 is TGTGCCAGCAGTGGGCTACTCGGTAATGAGCAGTTCTTC. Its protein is CASSGLLGNEQFF.

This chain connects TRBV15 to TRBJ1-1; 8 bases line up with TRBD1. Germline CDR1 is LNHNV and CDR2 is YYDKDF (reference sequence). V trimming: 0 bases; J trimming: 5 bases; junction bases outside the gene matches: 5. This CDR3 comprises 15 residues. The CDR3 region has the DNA TGTGCCACCAGCAGAGATAGGACAGGGTTAACTGAAGCTTTCTTT. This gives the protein CATSRDRTGLTEAFF.

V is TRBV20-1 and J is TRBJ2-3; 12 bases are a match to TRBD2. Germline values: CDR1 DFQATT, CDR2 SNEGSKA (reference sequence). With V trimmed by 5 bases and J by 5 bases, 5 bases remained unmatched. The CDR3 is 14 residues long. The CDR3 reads CSAPLLAGGDTQYF. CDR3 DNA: TGCAGTGCTCCCTTACTAGCGGGAGGAGATACGCAGTATTTT.